This T cell receptor (beta chain) was recovered during a study of CD8 T cell repertoires and HIV-1 epitope variants. Some clones are missing from TCRdb's copy, which holds only in-frame ones; the method was immunoSEQ multiplex PCR. In the table there are some 4,500 clones, around two thirds of which are singletons. This clone occurred a few times. Antigen: not known. The CDR3 loop spans 14 amino acids. V lost 3 bases, J lost 5 bases, and 10 bases lay in between. From germline, CDR1 is MNHNS and CDR2 SASEGT. The clonotype was recovered from a male donor with HIV. This chain joins TRBV6-1 and TRBJ2-2, with D possibly being TRBD1 (6 bases). The source material was cultured CD8+ T cells derived from PBMCs. CDR3 residues: CASSDKGETGELFF. The DNA for the CDR3 is TGTGCCAGCAGTGACAAGGGGGAGACCGGGGAGCTGTTTTTT.